This paragraph covers one T cell receptor (beta chain) sequence. Antigen unknown. Amplification used 60 Vbeta primers and 13 Jbeta primers. Method: immunoSEQ multiplex PCR; TCRdb's copy keeps in-frame clones and lacks some. The sample carries 100,000 to 150,000 clones, roughly 71% recorded once. The data were taken from a study of cytomegalovirus exposure and HLA in healthy donors. Study-wide context: Early release data held tens of millions of unique TCRs from HLA-typed donors. Across some 400 genotyped donors, 81% landed in the Caucasian-associated ancestry cluster.

General study results and limits: In a later analysis, DRB1 alleles had the most associated TCRs; HLA-C alleles the fewest.

Sequenced sample: PBMCs. The receptor was derived from a woman aged 40-49 years in good health and CMV-seropositive.

The chain's CDR3 is CASSPDRVGYEQYF. In DNA form, the CDR3 reads TGTGCCAGCAGCCCGGACAGGGTTGGATACGAGCAGTACTTC. The chain recombines TRBV5-4 with TRBJ2-7; TRBD1 matches 8 bases. CDR1 SGHNT and CDR2 YYREEE come from the germline V gene (reference sequence). This CDR3 spans 14 amino acids. With V trimmed by 4 bases and J by 4 bases, 7 bases remained unmatched.